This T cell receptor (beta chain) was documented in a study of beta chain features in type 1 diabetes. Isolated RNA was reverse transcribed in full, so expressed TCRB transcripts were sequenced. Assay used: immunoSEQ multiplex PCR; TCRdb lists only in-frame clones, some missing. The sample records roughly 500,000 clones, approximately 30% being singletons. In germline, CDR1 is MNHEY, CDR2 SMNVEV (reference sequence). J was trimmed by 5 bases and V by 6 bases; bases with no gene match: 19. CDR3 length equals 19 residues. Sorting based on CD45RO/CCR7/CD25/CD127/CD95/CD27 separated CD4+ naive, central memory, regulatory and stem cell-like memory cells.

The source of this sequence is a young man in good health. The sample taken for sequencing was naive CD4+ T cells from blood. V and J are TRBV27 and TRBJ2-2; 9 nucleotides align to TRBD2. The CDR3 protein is CASSLHTGVEAGGTGELFF. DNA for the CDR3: TGTGCCAGCAGCCTTCACACAGGGGTGGAAGCGGGAGGTACCGGGGAGCTGTTTTTT.